The sequence of this T cell receptor beta chain was determined in a study of spatial heterogeneity in lung cancer. Details on this clonotype: As yet, its antigen is unknown.

Study-wide results and caveats: It was estimated that coverage of tumor T cells reached around 6.3% for alpha chains and around 13% for beta chains. How many expanded intratumoral alpha and beta TCRs were present tracked the tumor mutation count, which was a count of nonsynonymous mutations.

Time point defined: sample taken at primary tumor resection. Unsorted whole RNA from tumor, nontumor lung or frozen PBMC underwent sequencing. This CDR3 is 15 amino acids long. Germline V CDR1 and CDR2: SEHNR, FQNEAQ (reference sequence). V lost 0 bases, J lost 1 base, and 9 bases lay in between. The library protocol tagged each TCR cDNA with a unique molecular identifier. TCRdb reanalysed the 5' RACE reads using MiXCR and keeps one entry per CDR3 protein. The sample holds about 100,000 distinct CDR3 sequences, roughly 4.5% seen once. The specimen comprised lung tumor tissue, sampled at surgery. This clonotype originated in a male donor with early-stage non-small cell lung cancer. V and J are TRBV7-9 and TRBJ2-5; D remains unclear. CDR3: CASSLAPGSQETQYF. The CDR3 DNA is TGTGCCAGCAGCTTAGCCCCGGGCAGCCAAGAGACCCAGTACTTC.